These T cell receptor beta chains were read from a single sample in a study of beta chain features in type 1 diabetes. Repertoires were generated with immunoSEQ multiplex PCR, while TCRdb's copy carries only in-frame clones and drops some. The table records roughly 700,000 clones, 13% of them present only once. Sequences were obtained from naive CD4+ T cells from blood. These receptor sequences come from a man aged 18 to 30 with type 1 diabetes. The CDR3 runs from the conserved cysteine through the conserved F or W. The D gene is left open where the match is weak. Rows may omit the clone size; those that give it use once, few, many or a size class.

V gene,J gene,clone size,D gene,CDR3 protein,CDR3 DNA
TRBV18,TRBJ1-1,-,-,CASSRTDSPGTEAFF,TGTGCCAGCTCGCGGACAGACAGCCCGGGCACTGAAGCTTTCTTT
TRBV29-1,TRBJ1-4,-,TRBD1,CSASGGSEKLFF,TGCAGCGCTTCAGGGGGTAGTGAAAAACTGTTTTTT
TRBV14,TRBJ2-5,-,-,CASSQTLVFGETQYF,TGTGCCAGCAGCCAGACACTGGTTTTCGGAGAGACCCAGTACTTC
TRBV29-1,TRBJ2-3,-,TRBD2,CSVEGLAGGTDTQYF,TGCAGCGTTGAAGGACTAGCGGGGGGCACAGATACGCAGTATTTT
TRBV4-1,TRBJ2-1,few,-,CASSQDGDNRDHNEQFF,TGCGCCAGCAGCCAAGATGGGGACAACCGGGACCACAATGAGCAGTTCTTC
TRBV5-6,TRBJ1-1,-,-,CASSLQWGGEAFF,TGTGCCAGCAGCTTGCAATGGGGCGGTGAAGCTTTCTTT
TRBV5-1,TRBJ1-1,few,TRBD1,CASSPTGTVNTEAFF,TGCGCCAGCAGCCCAACCGGGACAGTGAACACTGAAGCTTTCTTT
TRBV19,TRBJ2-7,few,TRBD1,CASSRGGSVYEQYF,TGTGCCAGTAGCCGAGGGGGCTCGGTTTACGAGCAGTACTTC
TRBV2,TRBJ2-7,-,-,CASRPGTYEQYF,TGTGCCAGCAGACCAGGTACCTACGAGCAGTACTTC
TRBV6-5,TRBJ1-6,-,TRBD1,CASSGRGDNSPLHF,TGTGCCAGCAGTGGCAGGGGGGATAATTCACCCCTCCACTTT
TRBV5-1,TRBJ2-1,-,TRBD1,CASSPGTENNEQFF,TGCGCCAGCAGCCCCGGGACAGAAAACAATGAGCAGTTCTTC
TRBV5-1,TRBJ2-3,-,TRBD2,CASSLQTSGGTDTQYF,TGCGCCAGCAGCTTGCAGACTAGCGGGGGCACAGATACGCAGTATTTT
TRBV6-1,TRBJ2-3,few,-,CASSEGGGTDTQYF,TGTGCCAGCAGTGAAGGGGGCGGCACAGATACGCAGTATTTT
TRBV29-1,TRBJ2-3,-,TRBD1,CSVEEVGTGVTDTQYF,TGCAGCGTTGAAGAGGTCGGGACAGGGGTCACAGATACGCAGTATTTT
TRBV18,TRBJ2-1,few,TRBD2,CASSPAVAGANEQFF,TGTGCCAGCTCACCAGCGGTAGCGGGGGCCAATGAGCAGTTCTTC
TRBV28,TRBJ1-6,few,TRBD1,CASSSTGGSPLHF,TGTGCCAGCAGTTCCACAGGGGGTTCACCCCTCCACTTT
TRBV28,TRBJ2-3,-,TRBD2,CASSENGGVPQYF,TGTGCCAGCAGTGAAAACGGGGGGGTGCCTCAGTATTTT
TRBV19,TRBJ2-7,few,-,CASSMSVGTYEQYF,TGTGCCAGTAGTATGAGTGTCGGGACCTACGAGCAGTACTTC
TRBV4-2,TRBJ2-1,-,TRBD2,CASSQVLAGDNEQFF,TGTGCCAGCAGCCAAGTTCTAGCGGGGGACAATGAGCAGTTCTTC
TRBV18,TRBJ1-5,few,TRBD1,CASSLGQVGNQPQHF,TGTGCCAGCTCACTGGGACAGGTTGGGAATCAGCCCCAGCATTTT
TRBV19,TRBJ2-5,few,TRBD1,CASRAQGNQETQYF,TGTGCCAGTAGAGCACAGGGGAACCAAGAGACCCAGTACTTC
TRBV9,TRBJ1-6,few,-,CASSPRLEAYNSPLHF,TGTGCCAGCAGCCCCCGGTTGGAGGCCTATAATTCACCCCTCCACTTT
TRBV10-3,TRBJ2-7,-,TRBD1,CAISARQGTPPEQYF,TGTGCCATCAGTGCCCGACAGGGCACTCCCCCCGAGCAGTACTTC
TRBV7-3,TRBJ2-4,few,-,CASSLKGSAKNIQYF,TGTGCCAGCAGCTTAAAAGGGTCGGCCAAAAACATTCAGTACTTC
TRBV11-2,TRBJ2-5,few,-,CASSVDPGVETQYF,TGTGCCAGCAGCGTGGACCCGGGAGTGGAGACCCAGTACTTC
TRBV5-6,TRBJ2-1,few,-,CASSLMETVNNEQFF,TGTGCCAGCAGCTTGATGGAGACAGTCAACAATGAGCAGTTCTTC
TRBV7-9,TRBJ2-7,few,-,CASSLAATGNEQYF,TGTGCCAGCAGCTTAGCCGCCACAGGGAACGAGCAGTACTTC
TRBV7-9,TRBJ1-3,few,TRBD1,CASSFFQGDSGNTIYF,TGTGCCAGCAGCTTCTTCCAGGGGGATTCTGGAAACACCATATATTTT
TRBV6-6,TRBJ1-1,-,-,CASSPGDTEAFF,TGTGCCAGCAGTCCCGGGGACACTGAAGCTTTCTTT
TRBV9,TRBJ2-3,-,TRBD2,CASSVLGLAGGPPDTQYF,TGTGCCAGCAGCGTCCTCGGACTAGCGGGGGGCCCACCAGATACGCAGTATTTT
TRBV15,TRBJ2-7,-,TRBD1,CATSRGLGDRSSYEQYF,TGTGCCACCAGCAGAGGACTAGGGGACAGGAGCTCCTACGAGCAGTACTTC
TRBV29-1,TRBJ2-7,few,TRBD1,CSVWGQTYEQYF,TGCAGCGTTTGGGGACAGACCTACGAGCAGTACTTC
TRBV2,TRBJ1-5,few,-,CASSESWFRNQPQHF,TGTGCCAGCAGTGAGTCGTGGTTCCGCAATCAGCCCCAGCATTTT
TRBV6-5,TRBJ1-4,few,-,CASRPDATNEKLFF,TGTGCCAGCAGACCAGACGCAACTAATGAAAAACTGTTTTTT
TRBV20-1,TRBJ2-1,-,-,CRPFVNNEQFF,TGCAGGCCTTTTGTTAACAATGAGCAGTTCTTC
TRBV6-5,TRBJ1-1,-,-,CASSYSTEEAFF,TGTGCCAGCAGTTACTCGACAGAAGAAGCTTTCTTT
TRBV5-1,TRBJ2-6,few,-,CASSQGTVSGANVLTF,TGCGCCAGCAGCCAAGGGACTGTCTCTGGGGCCAACGTCCTGACTTTC
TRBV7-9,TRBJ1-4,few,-,CASTLGRSNEKLFF,TGTGCCAGCACCTTAGGCAGATCTAATGAAAAACTGTTTTTT
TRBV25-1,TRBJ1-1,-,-,CASTPGSGATEAFF,TGTGCCAGCACCCCGGGGTCGGGAGCCACTGAAGCTTTCTTT
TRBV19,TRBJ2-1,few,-,CASSIGWGMGEQFF,TGTGCCAGTAGTATCGGGTGGGGCATGGGTGAGCAGTTCTTC
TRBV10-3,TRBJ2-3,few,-,CAISDVDTQYF,TGTGCCATCAGTGATGTGGATACGCAGTATTTT
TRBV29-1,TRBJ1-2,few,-,CSVSTGTAGYGYTF,TGCAGCGTTTCTACCGGGACCGCCGGCTATGGCTACACCTTC
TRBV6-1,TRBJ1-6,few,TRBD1,CASRGTGASPLHF,TGTGCCAGCAGGGGGACAGGGGCCTCACCCCTCCACTTT
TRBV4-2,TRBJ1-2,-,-,CASSQDDYGQRLNYGYTF,TGTGCCAGCAGCCAAGATGACTACGGACAGCGCCTTAACTATGGCTACACCTTC
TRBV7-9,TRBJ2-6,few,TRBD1,CASSPRGQAPSGANVLTF,TGTGCCAGCAGCCCGCGAGGACAGGCACCTTCTGGGGCCAACGTCCTGACTTTC
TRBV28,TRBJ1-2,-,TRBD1,CASTPGTASFYGYTF,TGTGCCAGCACTCCAGGGACAGCGTCCTTCTATGGCTACACCTTC
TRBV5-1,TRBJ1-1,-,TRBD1,CASSYGQENTEAFF,TGCGCCAGCAGCTATGGACAGGAAAACACTGAAGCTTTCTTT
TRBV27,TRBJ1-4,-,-,CASSLWGTNEKLFF,TGTGCCAGCAGTTTATGGGGAACTAATGAAAAACTGTTTTTT
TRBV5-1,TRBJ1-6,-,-,CASSLGSKQDSPLHF,TGCGCCAGCAGCTTAGGTTCAAAACAGGATTCACCCCTCCACTTT
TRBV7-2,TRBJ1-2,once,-,CASSFYSIYTF,TGTGCCAGCAGCTTCTATTCGATCTACACCTTC